These T cell receptor beta chains were read from a single sample in a study of blood T cell repertoires in COVID-19. Sequencing was performed with immunoSEQ multiplex PCR; in TCRdb, only in-frame clones are kept and a portion is missing. Seen here are about 63,000 clones, around 92% observed once, and the top ten hold 4.6%. The sequencing sample was made of peripheral blood. The source of these receptors is a man aged 50-60 years with active COVID-19. Both conserved end residues are part of each CDR3. Clone size is shown for a subset of rows, as once, few, many or a class of expanded clone.

TRBV6-5,.,TRBJ2-5,CASSYNDRRSRETQYF
TRBV9,.,TRBJ1-1,CASSRGHTEAFF
TRBV7-9,.,TRBJ1-2,CASSPQGAGYTF
TRBV7-3,.,TRBJ2-3,CASSFGAGASDTQYF
TRBV4-1,.,TRBJ1-5,CASSQDSTKDQPQHF
TRBV5-1,.,TRBJ1-1,CASSTSGVGGTEAFF
TRBV7-3,.,TRBJ1-5,CASSSVQGGDQPQHF
TRBV12-5,.,TRBJ2-1,CASGPGTVSYNEQFF
TRBV28,.,TRBJ2-2,CASSLYGLAGGPGTGELFF
TRBV25-1,.,TRBJ1-5,CASSENEHNQPQHF
TRBV5-4,.,TRBJ2-5,CASSGRTGGVETQYF
TRBV6-2/TRBV6-3,once,TRBJ2-1,CASRPSSGEISEQFF
TRBV9,.,TRBJ1-4,CASSPQLGGRSEKLFF
TRBV18,.,TRBJ2-2,CASSPLELNTGELFF
TRBV4-1,.,TRBJ2-1,CASRSWNGQVIYSEQFF
TRBV5-4,.,TRBJ2-5,CASRYETGGYEETQYF
TRBV5-6,.,TRBJ2-2,CASSLFASSTGELFF